Presented here are 31 T cell receptor beta chains from one specimen sequenced in a study of blood T cells in healthy people across ages. Alongside a J-beta primer mix, a sample-barcoded 5' primer served in a second PCR lasting roughly 6 to 11 cycles. TCRdb reprocessed the 5' RACE reads via MiXCR and lists one record per CDR3 protein. The sample holds 800,000 or so distinct CDR3 sequences; approximately 67% are singletons and the top ten take 28%. The sequenced sample was blood. Every receptor here comes from a man under 40 in good health.

The chain combines TRBV4-3 with TRBJ2-1; D unclear. This CDR3 comprises 14 residues. V gave up 0 bases and J gave up 7 bases, with 10 bases separating them. Germline V gives CDR1 LGHNA, CDR2 YSLEER. The CDR3 loop reads CASSQDPVRNEQFF. As DNA, the CDR3 is TGCGCCAGCAGCCAAGATCCCGTAAGGAATGAGCAGTTCTTC.

This clonotype has more than one count but fewer than ten. This rearrangement joins TRBV4-2 to TRBJ2-1; no definite D call. CDR1 and CDR2 (germline): LGHNA, YNFKEQ. Trimming cost V 3 bases and J 6 bases, with 6 bases left between them. The CDR3 covers 12 residues. Here the CDR3 reads CASSQSFNEQFF. The CDR3 bases are TGTGCCAGCAGCCAGTCATTCAATGAGCAGTTCTTC.

The chain recombines TRBV5-5 with TRBJ2-7; a weak D match, TRBD2 (5 bases). The DNA end is more similar to TRBJ2-5, so the J call may be wrong. The CDR3 sequence is 16 residues long. CDR1 and CDR2 from the germline V gene are SGHKS and YYEKEE (reference sequence). As DNA, the CDR3 is TGTGCCAGCAGCTTTCCGATCCCCAGCGGAGAAGAGACCCAGTACTTC. Its protein product is CASSFPIPSGEETQYF.

This clonotype has more than one count but fewer than ten. The gene calls are TRBV7-8 and TRBJ2-3; possibly TRBD2 for D (6 bases). Deletions cut 5 bases from V and 6 bases from J, with 18 bases between. Germline CDR1 is SGHVS and CDR2 is FQNEAQ. The CDR3 is made up of 15 amino acids. The CDR3 DNA reads TGTGCCAGCAGCGCTATAGAGGAGGGAGTCGATACGCAGTATTTT. Encoded protein: CASSAIEEGVDTQYF. Drawing the rest from reference TRBV7-8 and TRBJ2-3, the complete variable domain is GAGVSQSPRYKVAKRGQDVALRCDPISGHVSLFWYQQALGQGPEFLTYFQNEAQLDKSGLPSDRFFAERPEGSVSTLKIQRTQQEDSAVYLCASSAIEEGVDTQYFGPGTRLTVL.

The chain is built from TRBV20-1 and TRBJ2-7; D possibly uses TRBD1 or TRBD2 (5 bases each). The V gene lost 5 bases and the J gene lost 3 bases, with 14 bases spanning the gap. Germline V gene lookup returns CDR1 DFQATT and CDR2 SNEGSKA (reference sequence). The CDR3 runs to 13 residues. The CDR3 nucleotides read TGCAGTGCTCAGGGAGAGACTATCTACGAGCAGTACTTC. This sequence encodes CSAQGETIYEQYF.

This chain joins TRBV7-9 and TRBJ2-7; D uncertain. Trimming removed 1 base at V and 0 bases at J, with 13 bases between. The CDR3 consists of 16 residues. Germline V gene data show CDR1 as SEHNR and CDR2 as FQNEAQ (reference sequence). This chain's CDR3 is CASSLGFGRSSYEQYF. The CDR3 DNA reads TGTGCCAGCAGCTTAGGGTTCGGCAGGAGCTCCTACGAGCAGTACTTC.

This clonotype occurred a few times. This sequence joins TRBV4-2 and TRBJ2-1, with D perhaps TRBD1 (5 bases). Trimming pared 4 bases from V and 0 bases from J, leaving 22 bases between. This CDR3 has 19 residues. Germline CDR1 LGHNA, CDR2 YNFKEQ. For the CDR3, the DNA is TGTGCCAGCAGCCCTAGGTACCCTGAAGCAAGGGGCTCCTACAATGAGCAGTTCTTC. Translation: CASSPRYPEARGSYNEQFF.

This chain joins TRBV9 and TRBJ2-3; 7 nucleotides line up with TRBD2. The J segment lost 2 bases and the V segment lost 2 bases, leaving 8 bases of the junction unmatched. CDR1 and CDR2 (germline): SGDLS, YYNGEE. The CDR3 has 16 residues. The CDR3 coding sequence is TGTGCCAGCAGCGTTGCAGGCGGGGGAGTCACAGATACGCAGTATTTT. This sequence encodes CASSVAGGGVTDTQYF.

This clonotype was observed once. The chain carries TRBV12-3 or TRBV12-4 and TRBJ1-2; D not resolved. The CDR3 runs to 11 residues. Trimming shortened V by 1 base and J by 7 bases, and 4 bases separated the two germline ends. CDR3 sequence reads: CASSLGFGYTF. As DNA, the CDR3 is TGTGCCAGCAGTTTAGGGTTTGGCTACACCTTC.

This sequence joins TRBV5-1 and TRBJ1-5; the D gene is possibly TRBD1 (5 bases). From germline, CDR1 is SGHRS and CDR2 YFSETQ. The CDR3 has 16 residues. Trimming took off 0 bases at V and 2 bases at J, with 12 bases between the two ends. CDR3: CASSLDSGQGNQPQHF. The CDR3 bases are TGCGCCAGCAGCTTGGACTCAGGACAAGGCAATCAGCCCCAGCATTTT.

In this sample, this clonotype turned up a few times. This chain connects TRBV12-3 or TRBV12-4 to TRBJ2-7, with TRBD1 as a possible D gene (5 bases). CDR3 length equals 14 residues. Trimming took off 8 bases at V and 3 bases at J, with 17 bases between the two ends. CDR3 coding DNA: TGTGCCAGCTGCCAGGACATCGCATTCTACGAGCAGTACTTC. Translating it yields CASCQDIAFYEQYF.

This rearrangement joins TRBV5-1 to TRBJ2-7, with 8 bases that match TRBD1. This CDR3 has 13 amino acids. J was trimmed by 3 bases and V by 3 bases; bases with no gene match: 2. CDR1 is SGHRS and CDR2 is YFSETQ in the germline V gene. CDR3 coding DNA: TGCGCCAGCAGCTGGGGACAGGTCTACGAGCAGTACTTC. The encoded protein is CASSWGQVYEQYF.

The table lists this clonotype with a count of one. V usage is TRBV30 and J usage is TRBJ1-1; the D is unclear. Trimming cost V 0 bases and J 3 bases, with 14 bases left between them. This CDR3 contains 15 residues. Germline V gene data show CDR1 as GTSNPN and CDR2 as SVGIG (reference sequence). The CDR3 DNA sequence: TGTGCCTGGAGTGTTGGGCCGGTGCGTGACACTGAAGCTTTCTTT. It translates to CAWSVGPVRDTEAFF.

CDR3 amino acids: CASSLDPRGGRTDTQYF. DNA for the CDR3: TGCGCCAGCAGCTTGGATCCGCGGGGGGGGCGCACAGATACGCAGTATTTT. The J gene is TRBJ2-3, the V gene TRBV5-1; 9 bases align to TRBD2. Germline trimming cut 0 bases from V and 1 base from J; bases unmatched to any gene: 6. This CDR3 spans 17 amino acids. Germline CDR1 and CDR2: SGHRS and YFSETQ.

This clonotype was picked up a small number of times. DNA of the CDR3: TGCAGTGCTATTCATCCAGGGAGGGGTGTGGATGGCTACACCTTC. As protein: CSAIHPGRGVDGYTF. The chain combines TRBV20-1 with TRBJ1-2; the D gene is possibly TRBD1 (5 bases). This CDR3 is built from 15 residues. Germline V gives CDR1 DFQATT, CDR2 SNEGSKA (reference sequence). Trimming pared 4 bases from V and 6 bases from J, leaving 21 bases between.

This clonotype showed up just a few times. The rearrangement links TRBV29-1 to TRBJ2-2, with D perhaps matching TRBD2 (6 bases). CDR1 is SQVTM and CDR2 is ANQGSEA in the germline V gene. The CDR3 extends over 15 amino acids. Trimming took off 7 bases at V and 4 bases at J, with 19 bases between the two ends. The CDR3 DNA reads TGCAGCGGGGAACAATCGGGGGAAGGCACCGGGGAGCTGTTTTTT. It yields the protein CSGEQSGEGTGELFF.

V is TRBV2 and J is TRBJ2-1, with 11 bases identical to TRBD2. Germline V CDR1 and CDR2: SNHLY, FYNNEI. The CDR3 is made up of 16 amino acids. V dropped 7 bases and J dropped 0; count of bases not matched to a gene: 5. CDR3 sequence (DNA): TGTGCCAGCACTAGCGGGGGGATCAGCTCCTACAATGAGCAGTTCTTC. It specifies CASTSGGISSYNEQFF. Variable domain in full (rest from reference TRBV2 and TRBJ2-1): EPEVTQTPSHQVTQMGQEVILRCVPISNHLYFYWYRQILGQKVEFLVSFYNNEISEKSEIFDDQFSVERPDGSNFTLKIRSTKLEDSAMYFCASTSGGISSYNEQFFGPGTRLTVL.

The count of this clonotype is one. DNA for the CDR3: TGTGCCAGCAGCGTAGGGAGGACAGGCGAACTTCTCGGTGGCTACACCTTC. As protein: CASSVGRTGELLGGYTF. This chain joins TRBV9 and TRBJ1-2, with 7 nucleotides matching TRBD1. The ends lost 0 bases at V and 7 bases at J; junction bases unmatched: 15. The V gene's germline CDR1 is SGDLS and CDR2 YYNGEE. The length of the CDR3 is 17 residues.

J is TRBJ1-4 and V is TRBV7-8, with D unresolved. The germline V gene has CDR1 SGHVS and CDR2 FQNEAQ. V was trimmed by 0 bases and J by 4 bases, leaving 9 bases between them. The CDR3 contains 15 residues. The CDR3 sequence is CASSLAAGLNEKLFF. The CDR3 DNA reads as TGTGCCAGCAGCTTAGCAGCAGGCCTTAATGAAAAACTGTTTTTT.

The chain has TRBV29-1 and TRBJ1-1, with D possibly TRBD1 on 5 matching bases. CDR1 SQVTM and CDR2 ANQGSEA come from the germline V gene. This CDR3 is 12 amino acids long. V was pared by 6 bases and J by 6 bases, with 14 bases between. This CDR3 reads CSVPRGGAEAFF. DNA of the CDR3: TGCAGCGTGCCAAGGGGAGGCGCTGAAGCTTTCTTT.

The chain has TRBV29-1 and TRBJ2-3, with 10 bases matching TRBD2. The CDR3 has 14 residues. The ends lost 3 bases at V and 3 bases at J; junction bases unmatched: 3. In germline, CDR1 is SQVTM, CDR2 ANQGSEA. DNA for the CDR3: TGCAGCGTTGATACTAGCGGGGTAACAGATACGCAGTATTTT. Translation: CSVDTSGVTDTQYF.

The chain combines TRBV7-9 with TRBJ1-5; possibly TRBD1 for D (6 bases). The CDR3 is 14 residues long. Germline-derived CDR1 and CDR2 are SEHNR and FQNEAQ (reference sequence). Trimming shortened V by 1 base and J by 7 bases, and 11 bases separated the two germline ends. The CDR3 spells CASSLVGGLQPQHF. CDR3 in DNA: TGTGCCAGCAGCTTAGTAGGGGGGTTGCAGCCCCAGCATTTT.

CDR3 protein: CASSLAAYEQFF. DNA of the CDR3: TGTGCCAGCAGCTTAGCAGCATATGAGCAGTTCTTC. This chain joins TRBV7-2 and TRBJ2-1; D unclear. Trimming left V 0 bases short and J 8 bases short, with 5 bases between. There are 12 residues in the CDR3. Germline V gene data show CDR1 as SGHTA and CDR2 as FQGNSA.

V and J are TRBV4-3 and TRBJ2-1; unclear D gene. V was shortened by 0 bases and J by 8 bases, with 17 bases between the two germline ends. The CDR3 length is 16 residues. Germline-derived CDR1 and CDR2 are LGHNA and YSLEER. The CDR3 here is CASSQDKTAFRDEQFF. The CDR3 DNA reads TGCGCCAGCAGCCAAGATAAAACCGCTTTTCGGGATGAGCAGTTCTTC.

The gene calls are TRBV27 and TRBJ2-7; maybe TRBD1 (6 bases). The V end was cut by 0 bases, the J end by 2 bases, with 14 bases between. The CDR3 is made up of 16 amino acids. CDR1 and CDR2 (germline): MNHEY, SMNVEV (reference sequence). The CDR3 DNA follows: TGTGCCAGCAGTTTATCCCCCGGGACACCCACCTACGAGCAGTACTTC. Residues: CASSLSPGTPTYEQYF.

This clonotype turned up a few times. The chain couples TRBV7-2 to TRBJ2-5; 7 positions match TRBD1. The CDR3 is 14 amino acids. CDR1 is SGHTA, CDR2 FQGNSA, per germline. Trimming cost V 5 bases and J 5 bases; bases outside gene matches: 8. CDR3 bases: TGTGCCAGCAGCCGAAGGACGACAGGGGAGACCCAGTACTTC. It encodes CASSRRTTGETQYF.

This chain joins TRBV12-3 or TRBV12-4 and TRBJ2-5; no clear D. The J call may be mistaken, given a closer DNA end match to TRBJ2-7. This CDR3 has 14 residues. The CDR3, as DNA: TGTGCCAGCAGTTTGCAGGTAATGGCCTACGAGCAGTACTTC. Protein product: CASSLQVMAYEQYF.

The rearrangement links TRBV6-1 to TRBJ1-1, with 8 bases matching TRBD1. This CDR3 region has 15 residues. The V and J ends lost 6 bases and 1 base, in that order; junction bases with no gene match: 7. Germline V gene data show CDR1 as MNHNS and CDR2 as SASEGT. The CDR3 reads CASSRTGIANTEAFF. The CDR3 region has the DNA TGTGCCAGCAGCAGGACAGGGATTGCGAACACTGAAGCTTTCTTT.

V is TRBV7-2 and J is TRBJ1-2, with TRBD1 identical over 7 bases. Germline CDR1 and CDR2: SGHTA and FQGNSA. This CDR3 is 14 amino acids long. V lost 4 bases and J lost 7; bases outside the gene matches: 9. DNA of the CDR3: TGTGCCAGCAGCTACTTGACAGGGACGATTGGCTACACCTTC. Amino acid sequence: CASSYLTGTIGYTF.

The CDR3 region has the DNA TGTGCCAGCAGTTTAGGAAGAATCAATGAGCAGTTCTTC. Translated, it gives CASSLGRINEQFF. This chain connects TRBV27 to TRBJ2-1; D ambiguous. This CDR3 is 13 amino acids long. CDR1 MNHEY and CDR2 SMNVEV come from the germline V gene (reference sequence). Trimming removed 2 bases from V and 6 bases from J, with 8 bases in between.

This clonotype was seen more than once but under ten times. The chain is built from TRBV12-3 or TRBV12-4 and TRBJ2-7, with D hard to call. With 3 bases removed from V and 4 bases from J, the gap between germline ends came to 10 bases. The CDR3 is 13 residues long. The CDR3 spells CASSLRWDYEQYF. The CDR3 region has the DNA TGTGCCAGCAGTTTGCGGTGGGATTACGAGCAGTACTTC.